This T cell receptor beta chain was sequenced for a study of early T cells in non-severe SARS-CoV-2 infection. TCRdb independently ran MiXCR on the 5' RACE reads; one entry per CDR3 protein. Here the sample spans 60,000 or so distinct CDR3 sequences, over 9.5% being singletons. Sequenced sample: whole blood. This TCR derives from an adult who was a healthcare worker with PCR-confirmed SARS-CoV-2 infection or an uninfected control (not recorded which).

The CDR3 region is CSGTWWGGYNEQFF. The CDR3 DNA follows: TGCAGCGGAACCTGGTGGGGCGGATACAATGAGCAGTTCTTC. The rearrangement links TRBV29-1 to TRBJ2-1, with a weak D call TRBD1 (5 bases). V was pared by 7 bases and J by 4 bases, with 17 bases between. The CDR3 has 14 residues. The germline V gene has CDR1 SQVTM and CDR2 ANQGSEA.